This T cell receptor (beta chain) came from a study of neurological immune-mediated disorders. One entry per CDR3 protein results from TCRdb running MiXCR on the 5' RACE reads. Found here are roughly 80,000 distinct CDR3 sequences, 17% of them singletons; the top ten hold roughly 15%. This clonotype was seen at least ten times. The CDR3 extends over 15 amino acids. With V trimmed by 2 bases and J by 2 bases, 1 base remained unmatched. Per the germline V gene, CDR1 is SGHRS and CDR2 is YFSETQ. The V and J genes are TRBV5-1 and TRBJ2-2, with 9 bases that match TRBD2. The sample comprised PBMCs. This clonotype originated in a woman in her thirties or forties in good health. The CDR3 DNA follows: TGCGCCAGCAGCTTTAGCGGGGGAAACACCGGGGAGCTGTTTTTT. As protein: CASSFSGGNTGELFF.